Described below is a single TCR beta chain sequence and its context. There is no known antigen for this receptor. No per-base quality is available; no much larger clone lies one base away. The sample belongs to a study of cytomegalovirus exposure and HLA in healthy donors (dated by TCRdb to about 2017). At the level of the whole study: A later analysis indicated that the roughly 120 validation repertoires were generated on the platform also employed for the approximately 700 repertoires of the first cohort. The study combined high-throughput TCR immunosequencing, statistical association of individual TCRs with disease status, and machine learning to predict cytomegalovirus infection status. The study was designed to test whether signatures of past pathogen exposure could be identified by cataloging public T cell receptors. In addition to the first cohort of approximately 670 subjects, a separate validation cohort of approximately 110 different subjects was used. Overall results and qualifications from the work: According to the authors, the approach could potentially be generalized to other disease states and immunological phenotypes. In a later analysis, TCRs clustered in the first cohort were found to also tend to co-occur in the approximately 120 validation repertoires, with 90% to 95% of cluster scores above 0. Three of the identified cytomegalovirus-associated TCR beta chains were confirmed in vitro to be specific for cytomegalovirus antigens. Cytomegalovirus status was reported to be diagnosed by the classifier with high specificity and sensitivity in both the original and validation cohorts. A later analysis lacked HLA typing for the validation cohort, so it scored co-occurrence in that cohort across all 120 repertoires. Across donors, most TCR sequences were observed very rarely, whereas some public TCRs were present in many individuals. The study gave a list of some 150 TCR beta chains associated with cytomegalovirus.

The germline V and J ends show losses of 3 bases and 6 bases respectively, and no gene match explains 4 bases of the junction. Based on the germline V gene (reference sequence), the CDR1 and CDR2 sequences are LNHDA and SQIVND. From its cysteine to its phenylalanine, the CDR3 spans 15 amino acids. Only the CDR3 DNA stays, 45 bases, in frame from base 1. Library generation was performed with the immunoSEQ multiplex PCR assay. Per the source publication's procedure: A statistical classification framework was built to diagnose cytomegalovirus status from the catalog of TCR beta chain sequences. Drawn from immuneACCESS, this table holds only the in-frame rearrangements with V and J called that TCRdb kept. Clones are partly lost; checked studies trace under half to an unresolved V gene and leave the rest unexplained. Clone size and V and J calls were adopted from that table, with D and trimming inferred from the DNA. The sample includes over 150,000 clones, with around 90% observed a single time. Of the sample, about 3% is held by the ten largest clones.

The donors were included in the validation cohort of 90 to 150 subjects, a group kept apart from the roughly 680-subject first cohort. Recombination connected TRBV19 to TRBJ2-2, and TRBD2 aligns with 10 junction nucleotides. What was sequenced was PBMCs. The sequence came from a woman aged 18-29 years in good health and CMV-seropositive. For the CDR3, the sequence is CASSMGTSVPGELFF. The nucleotide sequence is given as TGTGCCAGTAGTATGGGGACTAGCGTGCCCGGGGAGCTGTTTTTT.